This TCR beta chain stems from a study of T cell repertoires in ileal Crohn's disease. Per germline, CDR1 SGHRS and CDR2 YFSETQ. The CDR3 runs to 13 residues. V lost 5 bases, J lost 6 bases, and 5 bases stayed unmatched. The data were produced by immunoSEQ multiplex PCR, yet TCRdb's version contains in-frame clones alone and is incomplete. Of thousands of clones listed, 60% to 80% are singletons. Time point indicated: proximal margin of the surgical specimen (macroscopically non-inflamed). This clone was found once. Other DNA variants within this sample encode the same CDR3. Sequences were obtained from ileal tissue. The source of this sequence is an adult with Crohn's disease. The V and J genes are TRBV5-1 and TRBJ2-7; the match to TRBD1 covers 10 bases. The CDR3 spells CASSLGQGGEQYF. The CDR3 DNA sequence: TGCGCCAGCAGTCTCGGACAGGGGGGCGAGCAGTACTTC.